Listed below are T cell receptor beta chains from one sample, sequenced in a study of blood T cell repertoires in COVID-19. The table came from immunoSEQ multiplex PCR; TCRdb's copy has only in-frame clones and leaves some out. Of roughly 310,000 clones listed, roughly nine tenths are singletons. Specimen: PBMCs or T cells enriched from blood (not recorded which). The source is a man in his fifties or sixties who had recovered from COVID-19. Both conserved end residues are part of each CDR3. D genes are given only for firm matches. Not all rows give a size; the values are once, few, many and, for expanded clones, a class.

>.|.|TRBJ2-5|TRBV9
TGTGCCAGCAGCGTAGCGGGCGGGCAAGAGACCCAGTACTTC
CASSVAGGQETQYF
>TRBD2|.|TRBJ2-1|TRBV18
TGTGCCAGCTCATTTTTTGGACTAGCGGGAAATTGGGATGAGCAGTTCTTC
CASSFFGLAGNWDEQFF
>TRBD2|.|TRBJ2-7|TRBV4-1
TGCGCCAGCAGCCAGAGATCCACTAGCGGGAGTAGTCACGAGCAGTACTTC
CASSQRSTSGSSHEQYF
>TRBD1|once|TRBJ1-2|TRBV10-3
TGTGCCATCAGAAAAGAGACAGGGGATGGCTACACCTTC
CAIRKETGDGYTF
>.|.|TRBJ1-1|TRBV5-1
TGCGCCAGCAGCGGACTACCCCTGAACACTGAAGCTTTCTTT
CASSGLPLNTEAFF
>TRBD2|.|TRBJ2-5|TRBV10-3
TGTGCCATCAGGGCTAGCGGGGCTCAAGAGACCCAGTACTTC
CAIRASGAQETQYF
>TRBD1|.|TRBJ1-1|TRBV7-9
TGTGCCAGCAGCCTGGGACAGGGAGGGAACACTGAAGCTTTCTTT
CASSLGQGGNTEAFF
>TRBD1|.|TRBJ1-5|TRBV6-5
TGTGCCACCGGGGGACAGCGCAATCAGCCCCAGCATTTT
CATGGQRNQPQHF
>TRBD2|.|TRBJ2-7|TRBV7-9
TGTGCCAGCAGCGATGCCGGGACTAGCACCCACGAGCAGTACTTC
CASSDAGTSTHEQYF
>.|.|TRBJ2-7|TRBV13
TGTGCCAGCAGCCCCTCCGCCCCCGGGAGCGACGAGCAGTACTTC
CASSPSAPGSDEQYF
>TRBD2|.|TRBJ2-7|TRBV11-3
TGTGCCAGCAGCAGTCGCGGGGGAGCCTACGAGCAGTACTTC
CASSSRGGAYEQYF
>TRBD1|.|TRBJ2-7|TRBV5-5
TGTGCCAGCAGCGATCCAGCAGGACAGGGGGTCCACTACGAGCAGTACTTC
CASSDPAGQGVHYEQYF
>.|.|TRBJ1-2|TRBV24-1
TGTGCCACCAGTGATCTTCAGGGGAGCGGCTACACCTTC
CATSDLQGSGYTF
>.|.|TRBJ2-2|TRBV7-9
TGTGCCAGCAGCCCCTACCGTGGAGGCGAGGAGCTGTTTTTT
CASSPYRGGEELFF